The 8 T cell receptor beta chains presented below share a single source sample, sequenced in a study of cytomegalovirus exposure and HLA in healthy donors. Amplification used 60 Vbeta primers and 13 Jbeta primers. Repertoires were generated with immunoSEQ multiplex PCR, while TCRdb's copy carries only in-frame clones and drops some. The table shows about 190,000 clones, with roughly 75% occurring only once. Sequenced: PBMCs. These receptors were taken from a man aged 25-45 years in good health and CMV-seropositive.

This sequence joins TRBV11-2 and TRBJ2-1; 9 bases map to TRBD2. The CDR3 is 16 residues long. In germline, CDR1 is SGHAT, CDR2 FQNNGV. V lost 5 bases and J lost 7; bases outside the gene matches: 12. The CDR3 loop is CASSLGAGGRQNEQFF. CDR3 sequence (DNA): TGTGCCAGCAGCCTGGGAGCGGGAGGTCGACAGAATGAGCAGTTCTTC.

V usage is TRBV4-3 and J usage is TRBJ2-3; TRBD2 matches 10 bases. There are 14 residues in the CDR3. With 4 bases clipped from V and 6 bases from J, the junction kept 4 bases outside the gene matches. Per germline, CDR1 LGHNA and CDR2 YSLEER. The CDR3: CASSPGTSDDTQYF. The CDR3 coding sequence is TGCGCCAGCAGCCCTGGGACTAGCGATGATACGCAGTATTTT.

This sequence joins TRBV14 and TRBJ1-2; 10 bases fit TRBD1. Germline V gene lookup returns CDR1 SGHDN and CDR2 FVKESK. V shed 1 base and J 4 bases; nucleotides not matched to a gene: 12. The CDR3 extends over 18 amino acids. CDR3 bases: TGTGCCAGCAGCCAAGGGCTCCCCGCGGGACAGGGGATCTATGGCTACACCTTC. Its translation: CASSQGLPAGQGIYGYTF.

As regards this clone: A junction boundary mismatches the germline segment, possibly from a read error. The gene calls are TRBV2 and TRBJ1-2; D call uncertain. Germline CDR1 and CDR2: SNHLY and FYNNEI. This CDR3 is 12 amino acids long. The CDR3 here is CASPTRPYGCTF. The CDR3 DNA is TGTGCCAGCCCTACCAGGCCCTATGGCTGCACCTTC.

This chain joins TRBV5-4 and TRBJ2-7, with a weak D call TRBD2 (6 bases). Germline-derived CDR1 and CDR2 are SGHNT and YYREEE (reference sequence). V lost 4 bases and J lost 2, with 10 bases in between. The CDR3 runs 13 residues. CDR3 sequence: CASSGSGPYEQYF. The CDR3 DNA follows: TGTGCCAGCAGCGGTAGCGGCCCCTACGAGCAGTACTTC. The complete variable domain, with remaining parts taken from reference TRBV5-4 and TRBJ2-7, reads ETGVTQSPTHLIKTRGQQVTLRCSSQSGHNTVSWYQQALGQGPQFIFQYYREEENGRGNFPPRFSGLQFPNYSSELNVNALELDDSALYLCASSGSGPYEQYFGPGTRLTVT.

On this clone itself: The same CDR3 arises from other DNA sequences in this sample as well. The chain has TRBV6-1 and TRBJ1-6; TRBD1 matches at 9 bases. Losses at the gene ends were 6 bases for V and 6 bases for J; bases not matched to a gene: 6. The CDR3 runs to 15 residues. Germline V gives CDR1 MNHNS, CDR2 SASEGT. CDR3 nucleotide sequence: TGTGCCAGCAGGGACCAGACAGGGGGTAATTCACCCCTCCACTTT. This gives the protein CASRDQTGGNSPLHF.

V usage is TRBV7-2 and J usage is TRBJ2-2; perhaps TRBD2 as D (5 bases). Germline CDR1 and CDR2: SGHTA and FQGNSA. The V and J ends lost 5 bases and 7 bases respectively, with 8 bases between them. The CDR3 covers 12 residues. Written as DNA, the CDR3 is TGTGCCAGCAGCCGGAGCGGCGGGGAGCTGTTTTTT. It specifies CASSRSGGELFF.

This sequence joins TRBV2 and TRBJ1-2; 7 bases match TRBD1. CDR3 length equals 12 residues. The V gene end was trimmed by 8 bases and the J gene end by 7 bases; junction bases not matched to a gene: 7. Per the germline V gene, CDR1 is SNHLY and CDR2 is FYNNEI. The CDR3 sequence is CASREQGVGYTF. CDR3 DNA: TGTGCCAGCCGAGAGCAGGGGGTTGGCTACACCTTC.